This TCR beta chain stems from a study of T cells in Graves' hyperthyroidism and ophthalmopathy. A remark on this clonotype: Antigen unknown.

The CDR3 has 13 residues. V lost 6 bases and J lost 8, with 16 bases in between. Germline lookup yields CDR1 MGHDK and CDR2 SYGVNS. From RNA transcripts, TCR beta CDR3 regions were amplified. HTBI primers were the set used in a first-round RT-PCR of the TCR CDR3. One entry per CDR3 protein, called by TCRdb with MiXCR from the multiplex PCR reads. The sample gives fewer than 750,000 distinct CDR3 sequences, roughly 46% of which show up once; more than 7% is in the top ten. Overall study results and limits: Peripheral blood also featured most of the thyroid clonotypes expanded above 0.001. Ophthalmopathy got predicted by the model a median approximately 6.4 months before its onset.

The sample was peripheral blood or thyroid tissue (not recorded which). The rearrangement joins TRBV25-1 to TRBJ1-2; D is possibly TRBD1 (6 bases). This clonotype was sampled from a woman aged 18-30 years with Graves' hyperthyroidism. The CDR3 spells CASSITGSSGYTF. The CDR3, as DNA: TGTGCCAGCAGCATCACAGGGTCATCGGGCTACACCTTC.